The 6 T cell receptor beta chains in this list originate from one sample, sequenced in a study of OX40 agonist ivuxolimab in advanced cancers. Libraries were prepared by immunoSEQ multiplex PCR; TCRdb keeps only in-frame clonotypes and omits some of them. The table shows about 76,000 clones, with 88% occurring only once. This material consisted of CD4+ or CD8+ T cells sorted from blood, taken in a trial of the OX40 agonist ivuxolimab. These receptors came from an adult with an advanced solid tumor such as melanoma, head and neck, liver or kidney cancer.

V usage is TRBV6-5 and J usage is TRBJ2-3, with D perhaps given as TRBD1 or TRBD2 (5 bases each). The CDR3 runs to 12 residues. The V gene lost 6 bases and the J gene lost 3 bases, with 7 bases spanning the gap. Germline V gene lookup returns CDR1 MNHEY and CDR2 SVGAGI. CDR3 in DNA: TGTGCCAGCAGGAGGGGAACAGATACGCAGTATTTT. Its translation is CASRRGTDTQYF.

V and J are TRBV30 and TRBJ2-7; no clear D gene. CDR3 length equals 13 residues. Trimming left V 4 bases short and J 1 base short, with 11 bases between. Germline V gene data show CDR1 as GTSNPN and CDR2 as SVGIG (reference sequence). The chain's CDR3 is CAWTRSHSYEQYF. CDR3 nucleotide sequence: TGTGCCTGGACCCGGTCACATTCCTACGAGCAGTACTTC.

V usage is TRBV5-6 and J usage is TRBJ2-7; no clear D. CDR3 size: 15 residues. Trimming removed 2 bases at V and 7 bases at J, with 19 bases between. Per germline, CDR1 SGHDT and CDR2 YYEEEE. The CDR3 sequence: CASSFGFGSLREQYF. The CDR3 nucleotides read TGTGCCAGCAGCTTCGGGTTCGGCAGTCTGCGGGAGCAGTACTTC. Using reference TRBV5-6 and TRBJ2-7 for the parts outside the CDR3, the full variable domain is DAGVTQSPTHLIKTRGQQVTLRCSPKSGHDTVSWYQQALGQGPQFIFQYYEEEERQRGNFPDRFSGHQFPNYSSELNVNALLLGDSALYLCASSFGFGSLREQYFGPGTRLTVT.

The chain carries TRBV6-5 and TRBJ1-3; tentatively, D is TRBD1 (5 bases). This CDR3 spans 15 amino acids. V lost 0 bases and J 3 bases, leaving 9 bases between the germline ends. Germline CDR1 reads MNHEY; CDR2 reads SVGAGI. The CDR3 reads CASSYSRQGGNTIYF. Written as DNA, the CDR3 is TGTGCCAGCAGTTACTCGAGGCAGGGTGGAAACACCATATATTTT.

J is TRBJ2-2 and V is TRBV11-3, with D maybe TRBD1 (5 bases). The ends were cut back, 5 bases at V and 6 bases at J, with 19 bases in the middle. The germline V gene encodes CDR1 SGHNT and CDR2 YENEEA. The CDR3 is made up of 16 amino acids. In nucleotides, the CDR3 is TGTGCCAGCAGCCAGTGGGATCTGGGGCATCCCGGGGAGCTGTTTTTT. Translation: CASSQWDLGHPGELFF.

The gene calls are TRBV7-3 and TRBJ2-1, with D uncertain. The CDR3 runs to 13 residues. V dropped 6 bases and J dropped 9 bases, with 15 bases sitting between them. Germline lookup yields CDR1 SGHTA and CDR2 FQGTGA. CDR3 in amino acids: CASSSAEWSEQFF. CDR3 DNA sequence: TGTGCCAGCAGTTCCGCTGAGTGGTCTGAGCAGTTCTTC.